What follows describes a single TCR beta chain. Its antigen is currently unknown. The CDR3 is 15 residues long. The germline V gene encodes CDR1 DFQATT and CDR2 SNEGSKA (reference sequence). The trim removed 1 base at V and 3 bases at J, leaving 6 bases unmatched. Incorporated into the TCR beta cDNA libraries were unique molecular identifiers, which served to reduce PCR and sequencing biases. Using its own MiXCR run on the PCR reads, TCRdb lists one record per CDR3 protein. The sample lists some 450,000 distinct CDR3 sequences, under 55% occurring once. This entry is derived from a study of post-analysis software for immune sequencing data. Broader study findings: A few TRBV segments appeared more often in patients than in controls, and TRBV5-6, TRBV5-1 and TRBV20-1 were among these.

This chain connects TRBV20-1 to TRBJ1-5; 7 bases agree with TRBD1. Source material: blood. This TCR was sampled from a girl aged 10 to 17 with multiple sclerosis. The CDR3 sequence is CSARVGQPDNQPQHF. The CDR3 bases are TGCAGTGCTAGAGTGGGACAGCCTGACAATCAGCCCCAGCATTTT.